Here is one T cell receptor (beta chain) with its context. Its antigen is still unknown. This entry comes from a study of response to subunit inactivated influenza vaccine. Study-wide results and limits: The authors suggested that few new T cells are recruited per seasonal influenza vaccination.

The V gene's germline CDR1 is LGHDT and CDR2 YNNKEL (reference sequence). V lost 4 bases to trimming and J lost 5 bases, with 14 bases between them. This CDR3 contains 14 residues. TCRdb re-called the RT-PCR reads with MiXCR, one entry per CDR3 protein. In the table there are approximately 500,000 distinct CDR3 sequences, roughly 25% of which are singletons. The same data also went into a second study, on T cells expressing NK-cell markers. That report adds: UMIs were included in TCR beta cDNA generated by 5'RACE template switching. Seven of the eight sequenced donors were HCMV-seropositive; one was seronegative. Sorting in several experiments was restricted by an anti-gamma-delta TCR antibody to alpha-beta TCR T cells. One observes that, in a handful of donors, these clonotypes were also the leading ones within the CD3+CD56-NKG2C+ fraction.

This specimen consisted of CD4+ T cells sorted from PBMCs, obtained less than 13 days after vaccination. This receptor was obtained from a man in his fifties or sixties who received an inactivated influenza vaccine. The rearrangement links TRBV3-1 to TRBJ2-5; D gene unclear. The CDR3 DNA is TGTGCCAGCAGCCCGTCACACCCCCGGGAGACCCAGTACTTC. This translates into CASSPSHPRETQYF.